This entry lists 17 T cell receptor beta chains sequenced from one sample in a study of blood T cell repertoires in COVID-19. Generated by immunoSEQ multiplex PCR, the TCRdb table keeps only in-frame clones and is missing some. The data show approximately 260,000 clones, approximately 84% seen once. Input material: PBMCs or T cells enriched from blood (not recorded which). These receptors all come from a man in his fifties who had recovered from COVID-19.

J is TRBJ2-7 and V is TRBV6-5; 9 bases line up with TRBD1. J gave up 0 bases and V 8 bases, and 5 bases lay outside the gene matches. This CDR3 has 14 residues. Germline V gives CDR1 MNHEY, CDR2 SVGAGI. The CDR3, as DNA: TGTGCCAGCGCTTGGACAGGGGACTCCTACGAGCAGTACTTC. As protein: CASAWTGDSYEQYF.

The chain uses TRBV11-3 and TRBJ2-5; D is ambiguous. CDR1 SGHNT and CDR2 YENEEA come from the germline V gene. Trimming took 3 bases from V and 5 from J, leaving 19 bases between them. The CDR3 is 16 amino acids. Here the CDR3 reads CASSFRSEISRETQYF. CDR3 in DNA: TGTGCCAGCAGCTTCAGGTCCGAGATTTCCAGGGAGACCCAGTACTTC.

This clone came up once. This sequence joins TRBV10-2 and TRBJ1-2; 11 bases align to TRBD1. The CDR3 spans 15 residues. Germline V gives CDR1 WSHSY, CDR2 SAAADI. The junction had 6 bases not matched to a gene; V was cut back by 6 bases and J by 3 bases. The CDR3, as DNA: TGCGCCAGCAGGGAAGGACAGGGGGCCGACTATGGCTACACCTTC. Translation gives CASREGQGADYGYTF.

This chain links TRBV27 with TRBJ1-4; D perhaps matches TRBD1 (6 bases). V was shortened by 6 bases and J by 5 bases, with 19 bases between the two germline ends. CDR1 and CDR2 from the germline V gene are MNHEY and SMNVEV (reference sequence). CDR3 length: 16 residues. CDR3 in DNA: TGTGCCAGCAGCCTAGGCCGGAACAGGGTGAATGAAAAACTGTTTTTT. The encoded protein is CASSLGRNRVNEKLFF.

CDR3: CASSLGQGNTGELFF. The CDR3 DNA follows: TGTGCCAGCAGTTTGGGACAGGGAAACACCGGGGAGCTGTTTTTT. The chain carries TRBV28 and TRBJ2-2; TRBD1 matches at 9 bases. Germline loops: CDR1 MDHEN, CDR2 SYDVKM. The CDR3 length is 15 residues. V dropped 3 bases and J dropped 2; count of bases not matched to a gene: 1.

Many counts were recorded for this clone. The chain recombines TRBV9 with TRBJ2-2, with D possibly matching TRBD2 (5 bases). The germline V gene has CDR1 SGDLS and CDR2 YYNGEE. Trimming left V 4 bases short and J 0 bases short, with 13 bases between. The CDR3 is 16 amino acids. The CDR3 bases are TGTGCCAGCAGCTCCAGGACTGACGCGAACACCGGGGAGCTGTTTTTT. It encodes CASSSRTDANTGELFF.

The chain is built from TRBV5-1 and TRBJ2-3; TRBD1 is a possible D gene (6 bases). Germline V gene sequence: CDR1 SGHRS, CDR2 YFSETQ. Trimming took 4 bases from V and 1 from J, leaving 13 bases between them. This CDR3 contains 15 residues. Here the CDR3 reads CASSQGREGTDTQYF. CDR3 nucleotide sequence: TGCGCCAGCAGCCAGGGGCGCGAAGGCACAGATACGCAGTATTTT.

The chain carries TRBV6-5 and TRBJ1-5; no definite D call. CDR1 and CDR2 from the germline V gene are MNHEY and SVGAGI. The CDR3 covers 13 residues. Trimming cost V 3 bases and J 7 bases, with 10 bases left between them. Here the CDR3 reads CASSYKLEQPQHF. In DNA, the CDR3 is TGTGCCAGCAGTTATAAACTGGAGCAGCCCCAGCATTTT.

This chain joins TRBV12-5 and TRBJ2-1, with 8 bases lining up with TRBD1. Trimming at V came to 1 base and at J to 3 bases, leaving 2 bases not matched to a gene. The germline gives CDR1 LGHNT, CDR2 FRNRAP. The CDR3 totals 15 residues. The CDR3 bases are TGTGCTAGTGGTTTGGGGACAGGGTTCTACAATGAGCAGTTCTTC. As protein: CASGLGTGFYNEQFF.

The V call is TRBV29-1, the J call TRBJ1-1; D is possibly TRBD1 (6 bases). Germline CDR1 SQVTM, CDR2 ANQGSEA. The CDR3 runs 10 residues. V lost 8 bases to trimming and J lost 8 bases, with 12 bases between them. CDR3 sequence: CSTGRGEAFF. The CDR3 DNA sequence: TGCAGCACCGGAAGGGGGGAAGCTTTCTTT.

This clone is deemed medium-sized. V usage is TRBV4-3 and J usage is TRBJ2-3, with TRBD2 as a possible D gene (5 bases). CDR3 length: 14 amino acids. V was cut by 2 bases and J by 6 bases, with 12 bases left in between. The germline gives CDR1 LGHNA, CDR2 YSLEER. DNA for the CDR3: TGCGCCAGCAGCCAATTCCTAGGAGGTGATACGCAGTATTTT. This translates into CASSQFLGGDTQYF.

V gene TRBV9 combines with J gene TRBJ1-3; perhaps TRBD1 as D (5 bases). V was pared by 0 bases and J by 3 bases, with 13 bases between. Per germline, CDR1 SGDLS and CDR2 YYNGEE. This CDR3 comprises 16 residues. The CDR3 is CASSVGPGGDGNTIYF. The CDR3 nucleotides are TGTGCCAGCAGCGTAGGCCCGGGGGGGGATGGAAACACCATATATTTT.

The V call is TRBV14, the J call TRBJ1-2, with TRBD1 identical over 10 bases. The CDR3 runs to 13 residues. The germline CDR1 and CDR2 sequences are SGHDN and FVKESK. With V trimmed by 4 bases and J by 8 bases, 4 bases remained unmatched. CDR3 sequence reads: CASSLTTGGGYTF. For the CDR3, the DNA is TGTGCCAGCAGCCTCACGACAGGGGGCGGCTACACCTTC.

The chain combines TRBV28 with TRBJ1-1; TRBD1 matches 9 bases. Germline values: CDR1 MDHEN, CDR2 SYDVKM. After removal of 8 bases from V and 5 bases from J, the junction contained 6 bases not matched to a gene. The CDR3 runs to 13 residues. The CDR3 sequence is CASGRDRVTEAFF. The CDR3 coding sequence is TGTGCCAGCGGGCGGGACAGGGTAACTGAAGCTTTCTTT.

The chain is built from TRBV6-4 and TRBJ2-3; 10 bases are shared with TRBD2. The V gene's germline CDR1 is MRHNA and CDR2 SNTAGT. The trim removed 6 bases at V and 4 bases at J, leaving 7 bases unmatched. The CDR3 is made up of 15 amino acids. The CDR3 DNA is TGTGCCAGCAGCTCGTTAGCGGGAGGATCAGATACGCAGTATTTT. The encoded protein is CASSSLAGGSDTQYF.

V and J are TRBV24-1 and TRBJ2-5; TRBD1 matches 9 bases. V gave up 9 bases and J gave up 1 base; unmatched junction bases: 8. CDR3 size: 15 residues. Germline CDR1 reads KGHDR; CDR2 reads SFDVKD. Here the CDR3 DNA reads TGTGCCACCGATCCGGGACAGGGTGTCCAAGAGACCCAGTACTTC. Translating gives CATDPGQGVQETQYF.

V is TRBV7-3 and J is TRBJ2-1, with 14 bases fitting TRBD2. The CDR3 is 23 amino acids. Germline loops: CDR1 SGHTA, CDR2 FQGTGA. V lost 1 base, J lost 0 bases, and 17 bases stayed unmatched. This CDR3 reads CASSLIARTGTSGSPSSYNEQFF. CDR3 DNA: TGTGCCAGCAGCTTAATTGCGAGGACCGGGACTAGCGGGAGCCCCAGCTCCTACAATGAGCAGTTCTTC.